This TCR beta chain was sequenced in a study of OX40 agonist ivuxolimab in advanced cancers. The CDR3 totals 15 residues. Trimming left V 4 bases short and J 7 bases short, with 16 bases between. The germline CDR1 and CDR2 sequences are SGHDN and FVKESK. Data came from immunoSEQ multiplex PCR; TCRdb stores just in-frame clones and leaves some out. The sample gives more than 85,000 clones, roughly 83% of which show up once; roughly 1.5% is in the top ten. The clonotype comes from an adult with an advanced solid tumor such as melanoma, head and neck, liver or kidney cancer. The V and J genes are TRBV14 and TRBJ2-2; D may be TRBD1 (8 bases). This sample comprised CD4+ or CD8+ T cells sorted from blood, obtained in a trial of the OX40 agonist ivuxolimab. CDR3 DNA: TGTGCCAGCAGCCCCTACAACAGGGGGGGCGGGGAGCTGTTTTTT. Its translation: CASSPYNRGGGELFF. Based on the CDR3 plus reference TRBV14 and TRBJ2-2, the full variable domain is EAGVTQFPSHSVIEKGQTVTLRCDPISGHDNLYWYRRVMGKEIKFLLHFVKESKQDESGMPNNRFLAERTGGTYSTLKVQPAELEDSGVYFCASSPYNRGGGELFFGEGSRLTVL.